The 17 T cell receptor beta chains reported below all come from one sample, sequenced in a study of shared clonotypes between healthy human individuals. TCRdb's table, derived via immunoSEQ multiplex PCR, lists solely in-frame clones and lacks some. The sample consists of approximately 2.5 million clones, 93% of them appearing once. Sample: naive CD4+ T cells from PBMCs. Subset indicated: CD45RA+ positively selected. These receptors were collected from a man aged 18 to 30 in good health. Some clones in this sample may be carry-over from other donors' samples.

V usage is TRBV18 and J usage is TRBJ2-3, with 9 bases lining up with TRBD2. Trimming cost V 3 bases and J 2 bases; bases outside gene matches: 21. The CDR3 has 21 amino acids. Germline CDR1 and CDR2: KGHSH and LQKENI. The CDR3 DNA reads as TGTGCCAGCTCACCGGCCGCTTTTGTTGGCGGCCTAGCGGGGCACACAGATACGCAGTATTTT. It translates to CASSPAAFVGGLAGHTDTQYF.

V usage is TRBV11-2 and J usage is TRBJ1-3; D gene uncertain. The V gene's germline CDR1 is SGHAT and CDR2 FQNNGV. The CDR3 loop spans 17 amino acids. Deletions cut 2 bases from V and 0 bases from J, with 14 bases between. CDR3 nucleotide sequence: TGTGCCAGCAGCTTACGACCAAGGACGGGCTCTGGAAACACCATATATTTT. As protein: CASSLRPRTGSGNTIYF.

The chain is built from TRBV11-2 and TRBJ2-5, with D possibly being TRBD2 (6 bases). The V end was cut by 8 bases, the J end by 1 base, with 14 bases between. Germline V lookup: CDR1 SGHAT, CDR2 FQNNGV. The CDR3 totals 14 residues. This chain's CDR3 is CASGASSVQETQYF. Written as DNA, the CDR3 is TGTGCCAGCGGTGCTTCTAGCGTCCAAGAGACCCAGTACTTC.

With regard to this clone: Within the sample, other DNA sequences also encode this same CDR3. V is TRBV5-1 and J is TRBJ2-1; 9 bases line up with TRBD2. Germline CDR1 is SGHRS and CDR2 is YFSETQ. V dropped 1 base and J dropped 3; count of bases not matched to a gene: 2. The CDR3 runs 15 residues. CDR3 in amino acids: CASSLLAGDYNEQFF. The CDR3 DNA reads TGCGCCAGCAGCTTGTTAGCGGGGGACTACAATGAGCAGTTCTTC.

The chain combines TRBV7-2 with TRBJ2-4; D remains ambiguous. This CDR3 is 21 amino acids long. Trimming pared 0 bases from V and 1 base from J, leaving 25 bases between. Germline CDR1 reads SGHTA; CDR2 reads FQGNSA. CDR3 in DNA: TGTGCCAGCAGCTTAGCGTCGAGTAACATAACAGTAACCCTTGCCAAAAACATTCAGTACTTC. As protein: CASSLASSNITVTLAKNIQYF.

The gene calls are TRBV28 and TRBJ1-5; D is perhaps TRBD1 (6 bases). The germline V and J ends were trimmed by 7 bases and 9 bases, with 16 bases remaining between them. CDR3 size: 13 residues. Germline CDR1 and CDR2: MDHEN and SYDVKM. The CDR3 protein is CASIGGPALPQHF. CDR3 nucleotide sequence: TGTGCCAGCATAGGGGGGCCCGCGTTGCCCCAGCATTTT.

On this clone itself: This sample also contains other DNA sequences that code for the same CDR3. J is TRBJ1-5 and V is TRBV6-1, with D uncertain. The germline V and J ends were trimmed by 1 base and 7 bases, with 8 bases remaining between them. Per the germline V gene, CDR1 is MNHNS and CDR2 is SASEGT. The CDR3 sequence is 13 residues long. CDR3 nucleotide sequence: TGTGCCAGCAGTGAAGTTGCGGGGCAGCCCCAGCATTTT. Its translation: CASSEVAGQPQHF.

CDR3 in amino acids: CASSKALRQGRWTQYF. The CDR3 DNA follows: TGTGCCAGCAGCAAAGCGCTGCGGCAGGGGAGGTGGACCCAGTACTTC. The genes are TRBV21-1 and TRBJ2-5. TRBV21-1 is given as a pseudogene. This CDR3 region has 16 residues.

The rearrangement links TRBV7-3 to TRBJ2-3; D is uncertain. The CDR3 consists of 13 residues. Germline CDR1 reads SGHTA; CDR2 reads FQGTGA. V was trimmed by 2 bases and J by 1 base, leaving 4 bases between them. CDR3 nucleotide sequence: TGTGCCAGCAGCTTAGTCGGCACAGATACGCAGTATTTT. The encoded protein is CASSLVGTDTQYF.

This chain connects TRBV19 to TRBJ2-5; D might be TRBD2 (5 bases). V was cut by 10 bases and J by 6 bases, with 21 bases left in between. The germline gives CDR1 LNHDA, CDR2 SQIVND (reference sequence). CDR3 size: 14 residues. The CDR3 bases are TGTGCCACCACCCCGAGGTCCGGGGTGCAGACCCAGTACTTC. As protein: CATTPRSGVQTQYF. The whole variable domain, remainder taken from reference TRBV19 and TRBJ2-5, is DGGITQSPKYLFRKEGQNVTLSCEQNLNHDAMYWYRQDPGQGLRLIYYSQIVNDFQKGDIAEGYSVSREKKESFPLTVTSAQKNPTAFYLCATTPRSGVQTQYFGPGTRLLVL.

The chain combines TRBV28 with TRBJ1-5; D not resolved. V shed 6 bases and J shed 3 bases, with 9 bases lying between them. Germline V gene lookup returns CDR1 MDHEN and CDR2 SYDVKM. The CDR3 sequence is 13 residues long. CDR3 protein: CASRTPPNQPQHF. The CDR3 DNA sequence: TGTGCCAGCAGGACCCCCCCCAATCAGCCCCAGCATTTT.

The chain carries TRBV5-1 and TRBJ2-5; 15 positions match TRBD2. Trimming at V came to 4 bases and at J to 5 bases, leaving 6 bases not matched to a gene. The length of the CDR3 is 16 residues. Germline V gene lookup returns CDR1 SGHRS and CDR2 YFSETQ. CDR3 bases: TGCGCCAGCAGCCTGGGACTAGCGGGAGGTTGGGAGACCCAGTACTTC. Its translation: CASSLGLAGGWETQYF.

V gene TRBV7-2 combines with J gene TRBJ1-2, with D unresolved. CDR3 size: 13 residues. Germline CDR1 and CDR2: SGHTA and FQGNSA. Trimming left V 3 bases short and J 8 bases short, with 13 bases between. This CDR3 is CASSLFDGGGYTF. CDR3 in DNA: TGTGCCAGCAGCTTGTTCGACGGAGGGGGCTACACCTTC.

The V call is TRBV27, the J call TRBJ2-7; a possible D gene is TRBD1 (5 bases). V was shortened by 3 bases and J by 0 bases, with 15 bases between the two germline ends. Germline loops: CDR1 MNHEY, CDR2 SMNVEV (reference sequence). This CDR3 is built from 16 residues. CDR3 in amino acids: CASSFFLGASSYEQYF. CDR3 nucleotides: TGTGCCAGCAGTTTCTTCTTAGGGGCGAGCTCCTACGAGCAGTACTTC.

The gene calls are TRBV2 and TRBJ2-5; D may match TRBD1 or TRBD2 (5 bases each). The germline V gene has CDR1 SNHLY and CDR2 FYNNEI. This CDR3 has 12 residues. Trimming shortened V by 7 bases and J by 3 bases, and 9 bases separated the two germline ends. The CDR3, as DNA: TGTGCCAGCAAGGGACGGGAAGAGACCCAGTACTTC. Residues: CASKGREETQYF. The entire variable domain, with the rest obtained from reference TRBV2 and TRBJ2-5, is as follows: EPEVTQTPSHQVTQMGQEVILRCVPISNHLYFYWYRQILGQKVEFLVSFYNNEISEKSEIFDDQFSVERPDGSNFTLKIRSTKLEDSAMYFCASKGREETQYFGPGTRLLVL.

The J gene is TRBJ2-2, the V gene TRBV20-1; D is unclear. The V gene lost 3 bases and the J gene lost 7 bases, with 6 bases spanning the gap. This CDR3 is built from 11 residues. CDR1 and CDR2 from the germline V gene are DFQATT and SNEGSKA (reference sequence). This CDR3 is CSARSLGELFF. In DNA, the CDR3 is TGCAGTGCTAGGAGCCTCGGGGAGCTGTTTTTT.

This chain joins TRBV5-1 and TRBJ2-3, with D possibly matching TRBD1 (6 bases). The germline V gene has CDR1 SGHRS and CDR2 YFSETQ. Trimming removed 6 bases at V and 4 bases at J, with 18 bases between. The CDR3 is 15 amino acids. The CDR3, as DNA: TGCGCCAGCACTCCAATTCAGGGGTTCGCAGATACGCAGTATTTT. Its protein is CASTPIQGFADTQYF.